This T cell receptor beta chain was captured in a study of cytomegalovirus exposure and HLA in healthy donors. V shed 4 bases and J shed 0 bases, with 19 bases lying between them. The length of the CDR3 is 17 residues. From germline, CDR1 is SGDLS and CDR2 YYNGEE. Primers included in the PCR were 60 Vbeta and 13 Jbeta primers. The repertoire was sequenced with immunoSEQ multiplex PCR; TCRdb's copy has only in-frame clones and lacks some. The sample comprises more than 80,000 clones, about two thirds of which are singletons, and about 0.8% rests with the top ten. Sequencing was performed on PBMCs. The V gene is TRBV9, the J gene TRBJ1-1; unclear D gene. The sequence was collected from a boy aged 5-17 years in good health and CMV-seronegative. The CDR3 is CASSNDRAGAMNTEAFF. In DNA, the CDR3 is TGTGCCAGCAGCAATGATAGAGCAGGTGCTATGAACACTGAAGCTTTCTTT.